This T cell receptor (beta chain) was identified in a study of T-cell memory formation after mild COVID-19 (dated by TCRdb to 2020 to 2022). For the study in its entirety: Most TCR sequence clusters were specific to one of the two donors. Two young, previously healthy adult volunteers, one female and one male, were included in the cohort. T-cell clones expanding and contracting after mild COVID-19 in a couple of donors were tracked by longitudinal TCRalpha and TCRbeta repertoire sequencing.

Ficoll-Paque density gradient centrifugation was used to isolate PBMCs. Broad study findings and their caveats: Only a couple of mild cases were covered in the study, and larger cohorts including severe cases with pre-infection samples were considered necessary. Balanced CD4/CD8 phenotypes were observed for clones contracting from day 15 to 85, whereas a bias towards CD4+ was observed for a second wave of clones expanding from day 15 to 37. Some responding clones were detected in pre-infection memory, which suggested that pre-existing cross-reactive memory T cells had joined the SARS-CoV-2 response. SARS-CoV-2 specificity was not confirmed for the second-wave clones peaking on day 37. Contracting CD4+ clones appeared mostly in the CM and EM memory subsets, whereas CD8+ clones were enriched in EMRA.

This clonotype was detected a few times. It lacks a known antigen. Per-nucleotide qualities are absent, and no much larger clonotype sits a single base away. TCRdb records Illumina NovaSeq 6000 as the sequencer. TCRalpha and TCRbeta cDNA libraries were built by 5'RACE with constant-segment primers, adding sample barcodes and unique molecular identifiers. Trizol reagent was used to extract RNA from every sample. The libraries were amplified in two PCR steps, and the second step added a second sample barcode and Illumina TruSeq adapters. Sequencing of libraries was performed on an Illumina NovaSeq with 2 x 150 bp paired-end reads. The source study handled its data this way. Reads were demultiplexed and collapsed into UMI-guided consensus sequences with migec v1.2.7. Using mixcr v2.1.11, UMI consensuses were aligned to TRA and TRB V and J templates and then assembled into clonotypes. A clonotype was counted as expanded or contracted only if both edgeR and NoisET called the change significant, with noise models trained on biological replicates. For edgeR calls, the thresholds were a false discovery rate-adjusted p below 0.01 and a log2 fold-change of 1. As an exploratory analysis of dynamics, max-normalized trajectories of the 1000 most abundant clonotypes were examined by PCA with hierarchical clustering. Separately sequenced CD4+ and CD8+ repertoires were used to assign the CD4 or CD8 phenotype of responding clones. In-frame beta chains were kept once TCRdb had trimmed the public reads at Q25 with fastp and called clones with MiXCR. Entries are consolidated by CDR3 protein sequence, retaining the most common genes and DNA. TCRdb's processing, not the study's, gives the V and J calls here. The sample table shows around 200,000 distinct CDR3 sequences, and around 25% are seen once. Of the sample, approximately 10% falls within the top ten clones.

The cysteine opens and the phenylalanine closes a CDR3 of 12 amino acids. Just CDR3 DNA is preserved here, 36 bases in frame from base 1. V loses 3 bases of germline sequence and J loses 8 bases, and the interval between the two ends is 10 bases. CDR1 and CDR2, per the germline V gene, are SGHTA and FQGNSA. Recombination joined TRBV7-2 with TRBJ1-2; a tentative D match to TRBD1 spans 5 bases. The sequence was obtained from an adult woman who had mild COVID-19 (a few samples of this study predate the infection). The sample titles of this study are shuffled in the database, so cell type and time point are left out; the donor was told from shared clones. Sequencing was performed on PBMCs or a T cell subset sorted from them (not recorded which). The nucleotide sequence is given as TGTGCCAGCAGCTTCCAGGGTCGGGGCTACACCTTC. This codes for CASSFQGRGYTF. The variable domain in full, with residues beyond the CDR3 obtained from the reference TRBV7-2 and TRBJ1-2 genes, is GAGVSQSPSNKVTEKGKDVELRCDPISGHTALYWYRQSLGQGLEFLIYFQGNSAPDKSGLPSDRFSAERTGGSVSTLTIQRTQQEDSAVYLCASSFQGRGYTFGSGTRLTVV.